This T cell receptor (beta chain) was sequenced during a study of CD8 T cells in ankylosing spondylitis (dated by TCRdb to the late 2010s). In the study overall: To find TCR variants linked to disease, the study profiled T cell receptor beta repertoires in ankylosing spondylitis patients and healthy donors. Peripheral blood was sampled, and synovial fluid was additionally collected from ankylosing spondylitis patients. The full study cohort was made up of approximately 27 ankylosing spondylitis patients and 108 healthy donors. Broad study findings and their caveats: A TCR beta motif of eight highly homologous amino acid variants appeared characteristic of blood from ankylosing spondylitis patients. Some of the motif variants had been reported before in the synovial fluid and blood of reactive arthritis patients, a finding that suggests common disease-initiation mechanisms. The disease-linked clones had a CD8+ phenotype and were found at relatively low frequencies in peripheral blood. According to the report, matched synovial fluid samples from ankylosing spondylitis patients were significantly enriched for the disease-linked clones.

Relative to germline, V is missing 2 bases and J is missing 3 bases, with 4 bases of the junction outside any gene match. CDR3 length: 14 amino acids, cysteine to phenylalanine. Of the read, only the CDR3 DNA is kept; its 42 bases are in frame from base 1. Looking up the germline V gene yields CDR1 SQVTM and CDR2 ANQGSEA. The sequencer was an Illumina HiSeq 2500. Quantitative 5'-RACE with molecular barcodes was the method used to prepare the TCR beta libraries. Processing in the source paper ran as follows. A new computational method, built on a probabilistic model of VDJ rearrangement, was used to identify disease-linked TCR variants. The public reads were run again by TCRdb, first through fastp at Q25 and then through MiXCR, and only productive beta chains were kept. Identical CDR3 protein sequences are pooled into one entry, listed with their most common genes and DNA. TCRdb assigned the V and J calls; the authors' analysis was not used. The sample includes a few hundred thousand distinct CDR3 sequences, with 9.5% to 15% observed a single time. Approximately 7% of the sample belongs to the ten largest clones.

This clonotype has only a few counts. The antigen this receptor binds is unknown. No base-level quality is on record; no much larger clone is a single base apart. This receptor was obtained from a male donor with ankylosing spondylitis. The sequence is built from TRBV29-1 and TRBJ2-1, and TRBD1 matches 7 of the central bases. The sequenced sample was blood, either unsorted or a sorted T cell fraction (not recorded which). The CDR3 region has the sequence CSVERGQSYNEQFF. The nucleotide sequence reads as follows: TGCAGCGTTGAAAGGGGGCAAAGCTACAATGAGCAGTTCTTC.